The rows below give T cell receptor beta chains drawn from one sample of a study of blood T cell repertoires in COVID-19. Profiling relied on immunoSEQ multiplex PCR, and the TCRdb table lists in-frame clones only, not all of them. This sample has 150,000 to 200,000 clones, with approximately 91% found just once. The material sequenced was peripheral blood. All receptors derive from a man aged 18 to 30 with acute or convalescent COVID-19. Both conserved end residues are part of each CDR3. The order of the fields is clone size, J gene, V gene, D gene, CDR3 protein, CDR3 DNA. D genes are given only for firm matches. Size tells how often a clone was seen (once, few, many) or the class of an expanded clone, and some rows leave it out.

>once|TRBJ1-4|TRBV5-6|NA
CASSFQLALNEKLFF
TGTGCCAGCAGCTTTCAACTAGCCCTTAATGAAAAACTGTTTTTT
>NA|TRBJ2-7|TRBV11-2|TRBD2
CASSLRTSGQSYEQYF
TGTGCCAGCAGCCTGCGGACTAGCGGGCAGTCCTACGAGCAGTACTTC
>NA|TRBJ2-1|TRBV18|TRBD2
CASSPTGTSGNEQFF
TGTGCCAGCTCACCGACTGGGACTAGCGGGAATGAGCAGTTCTTC
>once|TRBJ1-1|TRBV19|TRBD1
CASSIWDREAFF
TGTGCCAGTAGTATCTGGGACAGAGAAGCTTTCTTT
>once|TRBJ2-3|TRBV6-1|NA
CASSEEERVQGDTQYF
TGTGCCAGCAGTGAAGAGGAGAGGGTACAGGGAGATACGCAGTATTTT
>NA|TRBJ2-3|TRBV10-3|NA
CAIGPARLTANTQYF
TGTGCCATCGGCCCAGCGAGACTTACTGCAAATACGCAGTATTTT
>NA|TRBJ2-5|TRBV2|TRBD1
CASSWDSASGETQYF
TGTGCCAGCAGTTGGGACAGCGCCTCCGGCGAGACCCAGTACTTC
>NA|TRBJ2-7|TRBV2|NA
CASSETLYEQYF
TGTGCCAGCAGTGAAACTTTGTACGAGCAGTACTTC
>NA|TRBJ1-1|TRBV25-1|TRBD1
CANGDREDSEAFF
TGTGCCAACGGGGACAGGGAGGACTCTGAAGCTTTCTTT
>NA|TRBJ2-1|TRBV7-9|TRBD1
CASSSKDRGDYNEQFF
TGTGCCAGCAGCTCAAAAGACAGGGGAGACTACAATGAGCAGTTCTTC
>once|TRBJ2-1|TRBV25-1|TRBD1
CASSLIDRAYNEQFF
TGTGCCAGCAGCCTAATAGACAGGGCGTACAATGAGCAGTTCTTC
>NA|TRBJ2-2|TRBV5-1|NA
CASSSQGSTGELFF
TGCGCCAGCAGCTCACAGGGATCCACCGGGGAGCTGTTTTTT
>NA|TRBJ2-3|TRBV29-1|TRBD1
CSVEVMRGRDTQYF
TGCAGCGTTGAAGTGATGAGGGGGCGGGATACGCAGTATTTT
>NA|TRBJ2-6|TRBV11-2|TRBD1
CATGQGSSGANVLTF
TGTGCCACCGGACAGGGATCCTCTGGGGCCAACGTCCTGACTTTC
>NA|TRBJ1-5|TRBV28|NA
CASRWGVNQPQHF
TGTGCCAGCAGATGGGGGGTCAATCAGCCCCAGCATTTT
>NA|TRBJ1-1|TRBV9|NA
CASSPGRGAGTEAFF
TGTGCCAGCAGCCCAGGCCGGGGGGCAGGGACTGAAGCTTTCTTT
>NA|TRBJ2-7|TRBV30|TRBD2
CAWSLGRTSGETYEQYF
TGTGCCTGGAGTTTAGGACGGACTAGCGGAGAAACCTACGAGCAGTACTTC
>NA|TRBJ1-1|TRBV19|NA
CASSLITGNTEAFF
TGTGCCAGTAGCCTTATTACAGGGAACACTGAAGCTTTCTTT
>NA|TRBJ1-1|TRBV5-1|NA
CASSPIAGNTEAFF
TGCGCCAGCAGCCCCATAGCGGGGAACACTGAAGCTTTCTTT
>NA|TRBJ1-1|TRBV2|NA
CASLQGNMNTEAFF
TGTGCCAGCTTACAGGGCAACATGAACACTGAAGCTTTCTTT
>NA|TRBJ1-1|TRBV2|TRBD1
CASKGQGAAEAFF
TGTGCCAGCAAAGGACAGGGGGCGGCTGAAGCTTTCTTT
>NA|TRBJ2-5|TRBV14|NA
CASSQSGLGKYF
TGTGCCAGCAGCCAGTCCGGGCTCGGGAAGTACTTC
>NA|TRBJ1-2|TRBV24-1|TRBD1
CATSDSGDRGHGGYTF
TGTGCCACCAGTGATTCCGGGGACAGGGGGCATGGGGGCTACACCTTC
>NA|TRBJ1-2|TRBV12-3/TRBV12-4|NA
CASSSSNYGYTF
TGTGCCAGCAGTTCCTCTAACTATGGCTACACCTTC
>NA|TRBJ1-5|TRBV2|TRBD1
CASSITGGNFGSNQPQHF
TGTGCCAGCAGTATCACAGGGGGTAATTTTGGAAGCAATCAGCCCCAGCATTTT
>NA|TRBJ2-3|TRBV27|TRBD1
CASSFHRGADTQYF
TGTGCCAGCAGTTTCCACAGGGGTGCAGATACGCAGTATTTT
>NA|TRBJ1-2|TRBV19|TRBD1
CASLTQGVNYGYTF
TGTGCCAGTCTAACTCAGGGGGTCAACTATGGCTACACCTTC
>NA|TRBJ2-1|TRBV7-9|NA
CASSLGGPTNNEQFF
TGTGCCAGCAGCTTAGGGGGCCCAACCAACAATGAGCAGTTCTTC
>NA|TRBJ1-3|TRBV7-6|NA
CASSLYLLRGDSGNTIYF
TGTGCCAGCAGCTTATACCTTCTACGGGGAGACTCTGGAAACACCATATATTTT
>NA|TRBJ2-2|TRBV27|TRBD1
CASRFFGQGITGELFF
TGTGCCAGCAGGTTTTTCGGACAGGGCATCACCGGGGAGCTGTTTTTT
>NA|TRBJ2-7|TRBV6-6|NA
CASTGSYEQYF
TGTGCCAGCACGGGCTCCTACGAGCAGTACTTC
>few|TRBJ1-1|TRBV30|TRBD1
CAWRRTGLMNTEAFF
TGTGCCTGGAGGAGGACAGGGCTCATGAACACTGAAGCTTTCTTT
>NA|TRBJ1-1|TRBV19|NA
CASSKSHLLEAFF
TGTGCCAGTAGTAAGAGCCACCTGCTTGAAGCTTTCTTT
>NA|TRBJ2-5|TRBV25-1|TRBD2
CASSDQLAGAETQYF
TGTGCCAGCAGTGATCAACTAGCGGGAGCAGAGACCCAGTACTTC
>NA|TRBJ2-3|TRBV5-1|TRBD1
CASSWTGDGTDTQYF
TGCGCCAGCAGCTGGACAGGGGATGGCACAGATACGCAGTATTTT
>NA|TRBJ2-1|TRBV30|TRBD2
CAWREGLAGASRNEQFF
TGTGCCTGGAGGGAGGGACTGGCGGGAGCCTCCCGGAATGAGCAGTTCTTC
>NA|TRBJ1-3|TRBV3-1/TRBV3-2|NA
CASSLSGDSGNTIYF
TGTGCCAGCAGCCTGTCGGGGGACTCTGGAAACACCATATATTTT
>NA|TRBJ2-1|TRBV6-1|NA
CASIETSAYNEQFF
TGTGCCAGCATTGAAACGAGCGCCTACAATGAGCAGTTCTTC
>NA|TRBJ2-1|TRBV5-1|NA
CASSSISTEGNEQFF
TGCGCCAGCAGCTCTATCTCTACAGAGGGCAATGAGCAGTTCTTC
>NA|TRBJ2-1|TRBV11-3|TRBD2
CAGSFFSGDYNEQFF
TGTGCCGGCAGCTTTTTCAGCGGGGACTACAATGAGCAGTTCTTC
>NA|TRBJ1-1|TRBV11-2|NA
CASSLAADRLNTEAFF
TGTGCCAGCAGCTTAGCGGCCGACAGGTTGAACACTGAAGCTTTCTTT
>NA|TRBJ1-3|TRBV14|TRBD1
CASSQDWGRGTGNTIYF
TGTGCCAGCAGCCAAGATTGGGGCAGGGGGACTGGAAACACCATATATTTT
>NA|TRBJ2-1|TRBV18|TRBD1
CASSHDRGPGDEQFF
TGTGCCAGCTCACACGACAGGGGGCCGGGGGATGAGCAGTTCTTC
>NA|TRBJ1-4|TRBV5-5|TRBD1
CASSPTTGGATNEKLFF
TGTGCCAGCAGCCCCACGACAGGGGGCGCGACTAATGAAAAACTGTTTTTT
>NA|TRBJ1-5|TRBV6-4|NA
CASSRDGQNQPQHF
TGTGCCAGCAGTCGGGACGGACAGAATCAGCCCCAGCATTTT
>NA|TRBJ2-7|TRBV6-2/TRBV6-3|NA
CASSWDNYEQYF
TGTGCCAGCAGTTGGGACAACTACGAGCAGTACTTC
>NA|TRBJ2-2|TRBV13|NA
CASSQASTGELFF
TGTGCCAGCAGCCAGGCCAGCACCGGGGAGCTGTTTTTT
>NA|TRBJ1-4|TRBV9|NA
CASSPKGSTGGFEKLFF
TGTGCCAGCAGCCCCAAAGGGAGTACGGGGGGTTTTGAAAAACTGTTTTTT
>NA|TRBJ1-2|TRBV2|TRBD1
CASTGDRVYGGYTF
TGTGCCAGCACCGGGGACAGGGTTTATGGAGGCTACACCTTC
>NA|TRBJ1-1|TRBV10-2|NA
CASRGTENTEAFF
TGCGCCAGCAGAGGGACTGAGAACACTGAAGCTTTCTTT
>NA|TRBJ2-7|TRBV6-2/TRBV6-3|TRBD1
CASSYPQQGPPYEQYF
TGTGCCAGCAGTTACCCCCAACAGGGGCCCCCCTACGAGCAGTACTTC
>NA|TRBJ2-6|TRBV18|NA
CASSPFSGEGANVLTF
TGTGCCAGCTCACCATTCTCAGGGGAAGGGGCCAACGTCCTGACTTTC
>once|TRBJ2-3|TRBV7-6|NA
CASSLGGGEGDTQYF
TGTGCCAGCAGCTTAGGGGGGGGCGAGGGAGATACGCAGTATTTT
>NA|TRBJ1-1|TRBV27|NA
CASSFQFADILHSTEAFF
TGTGCCAGCAGTTTTCAATTTGCGGACATACTACACTCCACTGAAGCTTTCTTT